These 7 T cell receptor beta chains came from one sample sequenced in a study of Tregs in tolerant kidney transplant recipients. Produced via immunoSEQ multiplex PCR; TCRdb's table is partial and in-frame only. The sample includes more than 75,000 clones, 93% of them seen just once. The sample here was CD4+ T cells from blood, taken before the transplant. The origin of the receptors is a human donor who received a combined kidney and bone marrow transplant.

This chain uses TRBV7-2 with TRBJ1-4; 7 bases are a match to TRBD1. V shed 1 base, J shed 8 bases, and the junction held 7 bases outside the gene matches. The CDR3 is made up of 15 amino acids. Germline-derived CDR1 and CDR2 are SGHTA and FQGNSA. In DNA, the CDR3 is TGTGCCAGCAGCTTAGTCAGGGGGTTAGAAGAAAAACTGTTTTTT. It specifies CASSLVRGLEEKLFF.

This chain connects TRBV5-1 to TRBJ2-3, with 11 nucleotides matching TRBD1. J gave up 3 bases and V 6 bases, and 9 bases lay outside the gene matches. The CDR3 consists of 16 residues. Germline V CDR1 and CDR2: SGHRS, YFSETQ. The CDR3 loop is CASKVGQGAMTDTQYF. In DNA, the CDR3 is TGCGCCAGCAAAGTCGGACAGGGGGCCATGACAGATACGCAGTATTTT.

The CDR3 spells CATSRQGQGPIAKNIQYF. CDR3 coding DNA: TGTGCCACCAGCAGACAGGGCCAGGGTCCCATAGCCAAAAACATTCAGTACTTC. The rearrangement links TRBV15 to TRBJ2-4; D perhaps matches TRBD1 (5 bases). V gave up 2 bases and J gave up 0 bases, with 17 bases separating them. This CDR3 is built from 18 residues. Germline V gives CDR1 LNHNV, CDR2 YYDKDF (reference sequence).

The chain employs TRBV5-1 and TRBJ1-4; 8 nucleotides align to TRBD1. The J segment lost 3 bases and the V segment lost 7 bases, leaving 8 bases of the junction unmatched. CDR1 is SGHRS, CDR2 YFSETQ, per germline. This CDR3 has 15 amino acids. CDR3 region: CASGRTGGPNEKLFF. The DNA of the CDR3 is TGCGCCAGCGGCCGAACAGGGGGGCCTAATGAAAAACTGTTTTTT. The full variable domain, its missing parts supplied by reference TRBV5-1 and TRBJ1-4, is KAGVTQTPRYLIKTRGQQVTLSCSPISGHRSVSWYQQTPGQGLQFLFEYFSETQRNKGNFPGRFSGRQFSNSRSEMNVSTLELGDSALYLCASGRTGGPNEKLFFGSGTQLSVL.

This clone was picked up one time. The V gene is TRBV5-6, the J gene TRBJ2-7; possibly TRBD1 for D (5 bases). V lost 2 bases, J lost 6 bases, and 12 bases lay in between. The CDR3 extends over 13 amino acids. CDR1 SGHDT and CDR2 YYEEEE come from the germline V gene. CDR3 DNA: TGTGCCAGCAGCTTAGGGGTTTTGAGCGAGCAGTACTTC. It encodes CASSLGVLSEQYF.

The J gene is TRBJ2-3, the V gene TRBV5-1; the match to TRBD2 covers 13 bases. With 0 bases clipped from V and 0 bases from J, the junction kept 7 bases outside the gene matches. The CDR3 is made up of 19 amino acids. Germline CDR1 and CDR2: SGHRS and YFSETQ. This CDR3 reads CASSLGTSGSPTSTDTQYF. For the CDR3, the DNA is TGCGCCAGCAGCTTGGGGACTAGCGGGAGCCCGACTAGCACAGATACGCAGTATTTT.

This clone appeared a single time. The chain joins TRBV7-8 to TRBJ1-1; D remains ambiguous. Germline CDR1 SGHVS, CDR2 FQNEAQ. The length of the CDR3 is 13 residues. The V end was cut by 3 bases, the J end by 1 base, with 6 bases between. The CDR3 coding sequence is TGTGCCAGCAGCTTCCTCCGGAACACTGAAGCTTTCTTT. Its translation is CASSFLRNTEAFF.